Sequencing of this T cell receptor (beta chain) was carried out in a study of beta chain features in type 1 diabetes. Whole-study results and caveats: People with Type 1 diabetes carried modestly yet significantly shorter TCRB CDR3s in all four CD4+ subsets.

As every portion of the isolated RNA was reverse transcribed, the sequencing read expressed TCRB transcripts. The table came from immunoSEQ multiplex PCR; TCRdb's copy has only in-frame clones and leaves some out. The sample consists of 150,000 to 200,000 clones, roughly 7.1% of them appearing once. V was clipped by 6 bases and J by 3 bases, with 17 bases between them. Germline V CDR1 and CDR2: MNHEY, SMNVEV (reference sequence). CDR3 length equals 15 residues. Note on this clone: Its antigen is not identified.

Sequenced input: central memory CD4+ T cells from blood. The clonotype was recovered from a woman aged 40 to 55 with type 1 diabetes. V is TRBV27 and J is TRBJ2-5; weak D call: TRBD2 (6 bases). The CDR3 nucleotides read TGTGCCAGCAGATCATCCGGGGCTAGCGAAGAGACCCAGTACTTC. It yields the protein CASRSSGASEETQYF.